The present TCR beta chain was sequenced within a study of blood T cell repertoires in COVID-19. On the study more broadly: From the United States, Italy and Spain came samples of acute and convalescent COVID-19. T cells, B-cell-depleted T cells, or PBMCs provided the cDNA or gDNA that served as material.

The sample holds one count of this clone. Original processing methods: The assay estimated nucleated cells by amplifying reference gene primers. The protocol was immunoSEQ multiplex PCR, while the TCRdb copy is restricted to in-frame clones and leaves out a portion. Clonal size and the V and J genes are those of that table, whereas D and trimming came from the DNA. The repertoire has about 160,000 clones, 70% to 85% of them found once; the top ten carry roughly 6.4%. V was cut by 4 bases and J by 11 bases, with 18 bases left in between. Germline CDR1 is SQVTM and CDR2 is ANQGSEA. The length of the CDR3 is 13 residues. Seattle patients were enrolled while actively infected and followed longitudinally.

Material: peripheral blood. The sequence was collected from a woman between 35 and 50 years old with COVID-19, enrolled during active disease. The chain uses TRBV29-1 and TRBJ1-5, with a weak D call TRBD1 (6 bases). The CDR3 reads CSVVGGERWTQHF. In nucleotides, the CDR3 is TGCAGCGTTGTAGGGGGAGAAAGGTGGACCCAGCATTTT.